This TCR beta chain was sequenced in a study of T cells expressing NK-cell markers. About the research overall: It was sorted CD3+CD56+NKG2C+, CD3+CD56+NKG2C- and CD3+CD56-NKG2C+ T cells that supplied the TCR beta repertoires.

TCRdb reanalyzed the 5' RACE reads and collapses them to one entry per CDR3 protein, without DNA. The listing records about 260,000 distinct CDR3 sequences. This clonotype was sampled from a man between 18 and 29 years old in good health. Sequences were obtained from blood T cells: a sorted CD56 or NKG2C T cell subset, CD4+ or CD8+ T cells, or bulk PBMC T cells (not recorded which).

The CDR3 protein is CASSLISTDYGYTF. The V and J genes are TRBV28 and TRBJ1-2. The CDR3 runs 14 residues. Germline-derived CDR1 and CDR2 are MDHEN and SYDVKM.